One T cell receptor (beta chain) is described in this entry. These data originate in a study of blood T cell repertoires in COVID-19. Germline CDR1 KGHSH, CDR2 LQKENI. V was pared by 2 bases and J by 3 bases, with 10 bases between. CDR3 length: 14 amino acids. Produced via immunoSEQ multiplex PCR; TCRdb's table is partial and in-frame only. The profile shows some 120,000 clones, 86% of them singletons. This TCR was sampled from a middle-aged man with acute or convalescent COVID-19. The chain couples TRBV18 to TRBJ1-1; D might be TRBD1 (5 bases). The sample comprised peripheral blood. Written as DNA, the CDR3 is TGTGCCAGCTCACCATCAGGAGGGGACACTGAAGCTTTCTTT. Amino acids: CASSPSGGDTEAFF.